This entry lists 7 T cell receptor beta chains sequenced from one sample in a study of CD8 T cells in ankylosing spondylitis. TCRdb used MiXCR to reprocess the 5' RACE reads, holding one entry per CDR3 protein. This table holds around 210,000 distinct CDR3 sequences, less than 9.5% found once. The sample consisted of blood, either unsorted or a sorted T cell fraction (not recorded which). All receptors come from a female donor with ankylosing spondylitis or in good health (not recorded which).

At least ten counts were recorded for this clonotype. V and J are TRBV5-1 and TRBJ1-5; unclear D gene. Germline V CDR1 and CDR2: SGHRS, YFSETQ. Trimming removed 0 bases at V and 7 bases at J, with 11 bases between. There are 14 residues in the CDR3. This CDR3 is CASSLDRSGQPQHF. The CDR3 bases are TGCGCCAGCAGCTTGGACAGATCCGGCCAGCCCCAGCATTTT.

In this sample, this clonotype turned up a few times. The chain uses TRBV4-2 and TRBJ2-1, with 7 bases identical to TRBD2. Germline lookup yields CDR1 LGHNA and CDR2 YNFKEQ. The trim removed 4 bases at V and 7 bases at J, leaving 4 bases unmatched. This CDR3 is built from 13 residues. The CDR3 DNA is TGTGCCAGCAGCCCGGGACTACCGAATGAGCAGTTCTTC. It yields the protein CASSPGLPNEQFF.

This clonotype has only a few counts. CDR3: CASSGRIGNTGELFF. The CDR3 nucleotides are TGCGCCAGCAGCGGGCGGATTGGGAACACCGGGGAGCTGTTTTTT. The genes are TRBV5-1 and TRBJ2-2; D unclear. This CDR3 comprises 15 residues. Germline CDR1 and CDR2: SGHRS and YFSETQ. V shed 4 bases and J shed 1 base, with 11 bases lying between them.

This clonotype appeared many times. The V gene is TRBV11-2, the J gene TRBJ2-3, with TRBD2 matching 9 bases. The V gene end was trimmed by 1 base and the J gene end by 4 bases; junction bases not matched to a gene: 3. Germline V lookup: CDR1 SGHAT, CDR2 FQNNGV. The CDR3 loop spans 15 amino acids. The CDR3: CASSLGGRVADTQYF. DNA of the CDR3: TGTGCCAGCAGCTTAGGCGGGAGGGTGGCAGATACGCAGTATTTT.

At least ten counts were recorded for this clonotype. The chain recombines TRBV11-2 with TRBJ2-7; D might be TRBD2 (6 bases). The germline V gene encodes CDR1 SGHAT and CDR2 FQNNGV. The CDR3 extends over 15 amino acids. V was pared by 5 bases and J by 0 bases, with 14 bases between. The CDR3 region has the DNA TGTGCCAGCAGCCTTCAGCGGGCGAGCTCCTACGAGCAGTACTTC. This encodes CASSLQRASSYEQYF.

This clonotype was counted ten times or more. This sequence joins TRBV5-6 and TRBJ2-1; 8 bases fit TRBD2. Losses at the gene ends were 1 base for V and 3 bases for J; bases not matched to a gene: 15. CDR1 is SGHDT and CDR2 is YYEEEE in the germline V gene. The CDR3 runs 19 residues. CDR3 in amino acids: CASSLWGMGERGNYNEQFF. The CDR3 DNA sequence: TGTGCCAGCAGCTTGTGGGGGATGGGTGAGCGGGGGAACTACAATGAGCAGTTCTTC.

Many counts were recorded for this clonotype. J is TRBJ2-7 and V is TRBV10-2; 12 bases line up with TRBD1. The CDR3 consists of 15 residues. CDR1 and CDR2 from the germline V gene are WSHSY and SAAADI. With 6 bases clipped from V and 5 bases from J, the junction kept 8 bases outside the gene matches. The DNA of the CDR3 is TGCGCCAGCAGGCGACCGGGACAGGGGGCAAACGAGCAGTACTTC. As protein: CASRRPGQGANEQYF.